This T cell receptor beta chain was documented in a study of OX40 agonist ivuxolimab in advanced cancers. In the study overall: People in dose escalation had one of these cancers: hepatocellular carcinoma, melanoma, renal cell or head and neck cancer. Among those enrolled, mean age was 60 years (range roughly 20 to 85) and approximately 83% were male. The study's findings and limits: It was not determined which antigens were specifically recognized by the peripheral T cells that had undergone clonal expansion.

Of note for this clone: Its antigen is currently unknown.

Some clones are missing from TCRdb's copy, which holds only in-frame ones; the method was immunoSEQ multiplex PCR. The sample has about 73,000 clones; about 80% are singletons. The TCR comes from an adult with an advanced solid tumor such as melanoma, head and neck, liver or kidney cancer. The sequencing here drew on CD4+ or CD8+ T cells sorted from blood, taken in a trial of the OX40 agonist ivuxolimab.

The CDR3 sequence is CASSRQASLNEKLFF. The CDR3, as DNA: TGTGCCAGCAGCCGACAGGCCTCCCTTAATGAAAAACTGTTTTTT. The chain employs TRBV7-2 and TRBJ1-4; possibly TRBD1 for D (6 bases). CDR3 size: 15 residues. CDR1 and CDR2 from the germline V gene are SGHTA and FQGNSA. V was pared by 5 bases and J by 4 bases, with 14 bases between.